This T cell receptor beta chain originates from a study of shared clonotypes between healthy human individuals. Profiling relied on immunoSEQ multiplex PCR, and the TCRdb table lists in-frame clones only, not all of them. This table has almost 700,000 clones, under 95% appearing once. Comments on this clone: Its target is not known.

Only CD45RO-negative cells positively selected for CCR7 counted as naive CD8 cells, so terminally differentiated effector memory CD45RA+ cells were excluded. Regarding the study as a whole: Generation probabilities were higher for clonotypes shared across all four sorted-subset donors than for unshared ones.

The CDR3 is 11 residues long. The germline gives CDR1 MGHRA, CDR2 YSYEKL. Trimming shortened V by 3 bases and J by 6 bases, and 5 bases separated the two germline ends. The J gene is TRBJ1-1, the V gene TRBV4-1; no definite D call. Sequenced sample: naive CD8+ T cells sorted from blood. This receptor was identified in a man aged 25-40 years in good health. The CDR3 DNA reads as TGCGCCAGCAGCCACGGACCTGAAGCTTTCTTT. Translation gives CASSHGPEAFF.